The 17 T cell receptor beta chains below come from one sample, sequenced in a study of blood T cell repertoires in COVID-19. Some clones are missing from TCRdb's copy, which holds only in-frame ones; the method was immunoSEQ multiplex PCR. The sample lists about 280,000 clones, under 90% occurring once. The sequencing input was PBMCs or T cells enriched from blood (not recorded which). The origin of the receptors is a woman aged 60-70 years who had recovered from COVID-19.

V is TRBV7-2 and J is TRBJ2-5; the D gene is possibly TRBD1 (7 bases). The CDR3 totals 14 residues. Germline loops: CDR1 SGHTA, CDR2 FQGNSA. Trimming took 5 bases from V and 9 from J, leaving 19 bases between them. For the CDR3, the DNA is TGTGCCAGCAGCCCTGGACCTGACAGGGAGGCCCAGTACTTC. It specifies CASSPGPDREAQYF.

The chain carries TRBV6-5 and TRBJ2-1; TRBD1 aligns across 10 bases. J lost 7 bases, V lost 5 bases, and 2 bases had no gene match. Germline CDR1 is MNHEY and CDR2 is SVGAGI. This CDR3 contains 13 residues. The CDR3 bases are TGTGCCAGCAGTACGGACAGGGGGAATGAGCAGTTCTTC. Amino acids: CASSTDRGNEQFF.

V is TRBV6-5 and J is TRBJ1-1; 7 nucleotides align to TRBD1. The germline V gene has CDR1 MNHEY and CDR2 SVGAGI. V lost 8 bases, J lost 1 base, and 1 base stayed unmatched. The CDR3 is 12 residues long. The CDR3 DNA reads TGTGCCAGCCACAGGGGGAACACTGAAGCTTTCTTT. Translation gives CASHRGNTEAFF.

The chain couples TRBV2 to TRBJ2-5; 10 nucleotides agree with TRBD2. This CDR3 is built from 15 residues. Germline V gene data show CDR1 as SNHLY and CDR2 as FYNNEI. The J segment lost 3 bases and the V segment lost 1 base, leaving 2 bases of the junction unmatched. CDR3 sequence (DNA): TGTGCCAGCAGTGAAGAAAGCGGGGGGGAAGAGACCCAGTACTTC. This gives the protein CASSEESGGEETQYF.

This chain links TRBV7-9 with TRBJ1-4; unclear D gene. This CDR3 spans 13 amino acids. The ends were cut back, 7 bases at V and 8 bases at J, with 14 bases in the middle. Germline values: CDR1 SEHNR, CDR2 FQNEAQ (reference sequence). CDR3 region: CASNLGREEKLFF. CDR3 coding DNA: TGTGCCAGCAACCTGGGGAGAGAAGAAAAACTGTTTTTT.

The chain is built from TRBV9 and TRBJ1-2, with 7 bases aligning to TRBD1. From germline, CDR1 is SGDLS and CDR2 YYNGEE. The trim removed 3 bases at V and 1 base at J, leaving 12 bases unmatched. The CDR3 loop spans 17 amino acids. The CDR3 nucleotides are TGTGCCAGCAGCGGACGGCGGCAGGGGGATTATAACTATGGCTACACCTTC. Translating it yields CASSGRRQGDYNYGYTF.

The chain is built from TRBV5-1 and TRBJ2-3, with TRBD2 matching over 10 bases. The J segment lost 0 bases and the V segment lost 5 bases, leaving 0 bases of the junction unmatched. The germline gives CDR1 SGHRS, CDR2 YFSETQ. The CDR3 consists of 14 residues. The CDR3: CASRLAGSTDTQYF. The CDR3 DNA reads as TGCGCCAGCAGACTAGCGGGGAGCACAGATACGCAGTATTTT.

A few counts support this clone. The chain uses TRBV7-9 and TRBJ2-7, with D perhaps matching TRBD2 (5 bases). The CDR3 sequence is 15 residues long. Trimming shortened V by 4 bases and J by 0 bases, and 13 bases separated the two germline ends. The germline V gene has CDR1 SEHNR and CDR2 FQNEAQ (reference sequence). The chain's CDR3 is CASSSLIGSSYEQYF. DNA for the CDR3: TGTGCCAGCAGCTCCCTTATAGGGAGCTCCTACGAGCAGTACTTC.

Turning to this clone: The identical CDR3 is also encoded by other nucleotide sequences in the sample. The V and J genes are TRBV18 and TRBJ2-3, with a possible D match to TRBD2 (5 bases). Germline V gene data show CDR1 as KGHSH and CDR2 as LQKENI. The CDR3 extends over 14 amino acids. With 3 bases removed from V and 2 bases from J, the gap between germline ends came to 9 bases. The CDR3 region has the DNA TGTGCCAGCTCACCTCGGGGAGCCACAGATACGCAGTATTTT. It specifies CASSPRGATDTQYF.

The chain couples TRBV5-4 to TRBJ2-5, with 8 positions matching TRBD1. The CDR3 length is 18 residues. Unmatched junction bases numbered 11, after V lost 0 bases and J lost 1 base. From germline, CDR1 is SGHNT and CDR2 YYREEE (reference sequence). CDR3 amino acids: CASSLGGIRGPSQETQYF. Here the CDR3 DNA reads TGTGCCAGCAGCTTGGGGGGCATCAGGGGGCCAAGCCAAGAGACCCAGTACTTC. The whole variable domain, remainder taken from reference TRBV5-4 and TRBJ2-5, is ETGVTQSPTHLIKTRGQQVTLRCSSQSGHNTVSWYQQALGQGPQFIFQYYREEENGRGNFPPRFSGLQFPNYSSELNVNALELDDSALYLCASSLGGIRGPSQETQYFGPGTRLLVL.

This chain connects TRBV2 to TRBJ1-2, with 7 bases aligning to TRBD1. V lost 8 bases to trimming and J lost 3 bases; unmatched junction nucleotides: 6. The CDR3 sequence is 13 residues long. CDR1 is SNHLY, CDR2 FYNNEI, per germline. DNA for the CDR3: TGTGCCAGCTACCCCGACAGGGACTATGGCTACACCTTC. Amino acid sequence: CASYPDRDYGYTF.

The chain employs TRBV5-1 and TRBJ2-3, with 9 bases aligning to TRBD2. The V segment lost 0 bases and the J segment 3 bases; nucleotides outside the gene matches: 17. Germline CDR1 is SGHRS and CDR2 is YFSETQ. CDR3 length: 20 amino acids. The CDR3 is CASSLVAGGPMGRGTDTQYF. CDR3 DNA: TGCGCCAGCAGCTTGGTGGCGGGAGGGCCAATGGGTCGTGGTACAGATACGCAGTATTTT.

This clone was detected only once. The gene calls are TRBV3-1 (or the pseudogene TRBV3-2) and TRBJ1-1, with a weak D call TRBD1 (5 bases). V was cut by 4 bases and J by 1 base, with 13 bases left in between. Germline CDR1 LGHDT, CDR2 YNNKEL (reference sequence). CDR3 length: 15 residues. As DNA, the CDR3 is TGTGCCAGCAGCCGAACAGGACGGTCGAACACTGAAGCTTTCTTT. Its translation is CASSRTGRSNTEAFF.

The CDR3 DNA follows: TGCGCCAGCAGTCCAGGGGGTAATCCAGACACCATATATTTT. It encodes CASSPGGNPDTIYF. The rearrangement links TRBV5-1 to TRBJ1-3; 7 bases match TRBD1. CDR1 is SGHRS, CDR2 YFSETQ, per germline. V lost 5 bases to trimming and J lost 8 bases; unmatched junction nucleotides: 10. The CDR3 extends over 14 amino acids.

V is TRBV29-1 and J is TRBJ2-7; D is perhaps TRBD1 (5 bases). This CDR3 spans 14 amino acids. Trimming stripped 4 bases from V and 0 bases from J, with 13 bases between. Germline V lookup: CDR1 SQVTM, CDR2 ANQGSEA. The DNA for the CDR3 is TGCAGCGTTGCCCTAGGACACCGCTCCTACGAGCAGTACTTC. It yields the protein CSVALGHRSYEQYF.

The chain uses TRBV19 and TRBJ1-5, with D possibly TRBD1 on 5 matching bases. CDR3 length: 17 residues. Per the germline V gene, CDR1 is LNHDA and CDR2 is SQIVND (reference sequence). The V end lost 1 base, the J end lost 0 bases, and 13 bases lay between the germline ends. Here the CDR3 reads CASSIGRQFISNQPQHF. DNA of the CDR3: TGTGCCAGTAGTATAGGGCGACAGTTTATTAGCAATCAGCCCCAGCATTTT.

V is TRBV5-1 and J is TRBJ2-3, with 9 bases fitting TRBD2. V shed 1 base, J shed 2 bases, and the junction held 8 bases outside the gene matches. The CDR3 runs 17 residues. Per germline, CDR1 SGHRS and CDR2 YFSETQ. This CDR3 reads CASSLSATSGFTDTQYF. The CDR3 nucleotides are TGCGCCAGCAGCTTGTCTGCGACTAGCGGATTCACAGATACGCAGTATTTT.